This T cell receptor (beta chain) was sequenced for a study of Ad26.COV2.S vaccination and SARS-CoV-2 variants (dated by TCRdb to the early 2020s). The study in broad terms: Donors in the vaccine arm were drawn from COV1001, a phase I-IIa trial of Ad26.COV2.S in healthy adults that was multicentre, randomized, double-blind and placebo-controlled. Ad26.COV2.S was administered intramuscularly at a dose of 5x10^10 or 1x10^11 viral particles, either as one shot or as two shots given 56 days apart. The specificity and breadth of SARS-CoV-2-reactive T cell receptors after Ad26.COV2.S vaccination were assessed by TCRbeta repertoire sequencing. A total of approximately 32 samples were included in the TCR-sequenced set, comprising roughly 19 Ad26.COV2.S vaccine recipients, 5 placebo recipients and 8 SARS-CoV-2 convalescent individuals. Trial participants were randomized into five groups of five, in which low-dose or high-dose Ad26.COV2.S was given once or twice, or placebo was given on both occasions. Investigators did not know the trial group allocation while performing experiments and assessing outcomes.

The germline V gene specifies MDHEN as CDR1 and SYDVKM as CDR2. The CDR3 starts with the cysteine, ends with the phenylalanine, and has 16 residues. Only CDR3 DNA remains: 48 bases, in frame from the first base. Clipping removes 6 bases from V and 3 bases from J, with 7 as the unmatched junction base count. Study-wide findings and limitations: After vaccination, spike-specific CD8+ and CD4+ T cell responses were reported to show substantial breadth. The study lacked the statistical power to compare responses across vaccine doses or regimens. Compared with placebo recipients, Ad26.COV2.S recipients showed higher spike-specific TCR breadth (P = 0.0014). Comparable non-spike TCR breadth was observed between vaccine and placebo recipients, consistent with only spike being contained in the vaccine. The authors noted that the TCR breadth and depth analyses may have underestimated total T cell responses.

This sample's treatment or condition label indicates: about 20 received Ad26.COV2.S at low or high dose, single or two shots; roughly 5 received placebo; per-sample allocation not given. Repertoires of vaccine and placebo recipients were sequenced from samples taken on day 63 after the first injection. Between 29 July and 7 August 2020, Cohort 1b enrolled some 25 adults aged 18-55 years at one site in Boston, USA. Ad26.COV2.S was a replication-incompetent adenovirus type 26 vector that expressed a prefusion-stabilized SARS-CoV-2 spike protein derived from the original Wuhan strain. The immunoSEQ Assay was used to sequence TCRbeta CDR3 regions. After extraction, genomic DNA underwent amplification by bias-controlled multiplex PCR, followed by high-throughput sequencing. Per the original workflow: To quantify the absolute abundance of each unique TCRbeta CDR3 region, sequences were collapsed and filtered. T cell fraction was estimated by normalizing TCRbeta template counts to usable DNA, with usable DNA measured through amplification of reference genes found in all nucleated cells. Repertoire TCRs were annotated as SARS-CoV-2-specific by exact matching of V gene, CDR3 amino acid sequence and J gene to a known reactive TCR set. The reference SARS-CoV-2 TCR set came from MIRA and was filtered for enrichment in COVID-19-positive ImmuneCODE repertoires, removing public or cross-reactive TCRs. Using the MIRA antigens, annotated TCRs were further analysed by specific ORF or by position within an ORF. Breadth was defined as annotated unique rearrangements over total unique productive rearrangements; depth was the summed frequency of those rearrangements. TCR breadth was compared between groups using two-sided Wilcoxon rank-sum tests. TCRdb took over this immuneACCESS table, retaining in-frame rearrangements with V and J assigned. Such tables are incomplete; in checked studies, under half of the missing clones stem from an unresolved V gene, and the remainder is unexplained. V and J calls and clone size come straight from that table; D and trimming were deduced from the DNA. Here the sample has over 400,000 clones; 80% to 95% occur a single time. Of the sample, around 1.8% falls within the top ten clones.

To note about this clone: Its antigen is not yet known. Per-base qualities were not stored, and no clone one base away is much larger.

This material consisted of peripheral blood, taken in a trial of Ad26.COV2.S vaccine versus placebo. The sequence was obtained from a person between 18 and 60 years old who received the Ad26.COV2.S COVID-19 vaccine or a placebo. The chain is assembled from TRBV28 and TRBJ1-3, and TRBD1 matches 11 of the central bases. The CDR3 sequence is CASRPRTGGGGNTIYF. The DNA sequence reads TGTGCCAGCAGACCAAGGACAGGGGGCGGTGGAAACACCATATATTTT.